The next 10 T cell receptor beta chains were all read from a single sample in a study of blood T cells in healthy people across ages. PCR was performed a second time for roughly 7 to 11 cycles using a sample-barcoded 5' primer and a J-beta primer mix. TCRdb called the 5' RACE reads again in MiXCR, with one record for every CDR3 protein. The sample gives 1 million or so distinct CDR3 sequences, more than 35% of which show up once; 15% to 20% is in the top ten. Specimen: blood. These receptor sequences come from a woman aged 55-69 years in good health.

The CDR3 sequence: CASTGSLVVVKETQYF. The CDR3 bases are TGTGCCAGCACGGGCTCCCTAGTTGTCGTGAAAGAGACCCAGTACTTC. The chain uses TRBV6-1 and TRBJ2-7; the D is unclear. The tail of the sequence fits TRBJ2-5 better, so the J call may be wrong. The CDR3 loop spans 16 amino acids. Germline CDR1 reads MNHNS; CDR2 reads SASEGT.

CDR3 protein: CASSGDREFVNQPQHF. The CDR3 nucleotides read TGTGCCAGCAGTGGTGACAGGGAATTTGTCAATCAGCCCCAGCATTTT. V usage is TRBV28 and J usage is TRBJ1-5, with 7 bases fitting TRBD1. V shed 5 bases, J shed 3 bases, and the junction held 10 bases outside the gene matches. The CDR3 runs to 16 residues. Germline loops: CDR1 MDHEN, CDR2 SYDVKM.

This clonotype was counted between two and nine times. This chain uses TRBV12-3 or TRBV12-4 with TRBJ2-5; D is ambiguous. The length of the CDR3 is 14 residues. The ends were cut back, 1 base at V and 2 bases at J, with 8 bases in the middle. The CDR3 sequence is CASSLEGQQETQYF. For the CDR3, the DNA is TGTGCCAGCAGTTTAGAGGGCCAGCAAGAGACCCAGTACTTC.

This clonotype was seen once. The CDR3 here is CASPKVEEGTDTQYF. In nucleotides, the CDR3 is TGTGCCAGCCCAAAGGTGGAGGAGGGCACAGATACGCAGTATTTT. The chain uses TRBV21-1 and TRBJ2-3; TRBD2 was called by the table and not checked on the DNA. TRBV21-1 is deemed a pseudogene. The CDR3 is made up of 15 amino acids.

This chain links TRBV29-1 with TRBJ2-1; 9 nucleotides agree with TRBD1. The CDR3 loop spans 13 amino acids. V dropped 4 bases and J dropped 9; count of bases not matched to a gene: 7. From germline, CDR1 is SQVTM and CDR2 ANQGSEA. The CDR3 nucleotides are TGCAGCGTTGCCCCGGGACAGGGCCGTGAGCAGTTCTTC. Translated: CSVAPGQGREQFF.

In this sample, this clonotype turned up many times. This chain connects TRBV3-1 to TRBJ2-1; no firm D call. CDR3 size: 11 residues. The germline CDR1 and CDR2 sequences are LGHDT and YNNKEL (reference sequence). With 0 bases removed from V and 9 bases from J, the gap between germline ends came to 3 bases. The CDR3 bases are TGTGCCAGCAGCCAAGATCGTGAGCAGTTCTTC. Its protein is CASSQDREQFF.

The CDR3 nucleotides read TGTGCCAGCAGTTACTCCCATGAGCCTAGCACAGATACGCAGTATTTT. As protein: CASSYSHEPSTDTQYF. J is TRBJ2-3 and V is TRBV6-5; D remains ambiguous. The germline V gene encodes CDR1 MNHEY and CDR2 SVGAGI. V lost 0 bases and J lost 0, with 10 bases in between. This CDR3 has 16 residues.

V is TRBV5-6 and J is TRBJ2-7; 15 bases agree with TRBD2. CDR3 length: 19 amino acids. Germline loops: CDR1 SGHDT, CDR2 YYEEEE. Trimming took 2 bases from V and 0 from J; bases not matched to a gene: 9. This chain's CDR3 is CASSFGLAGGTQSSYEQYF. The CDR3 coding sequence is TGTGCCAGCAGCTTTGGACTAGCGGGAGGGACCCAGAGCTCCTACGAGCAGTACTTC.

This sequence joins TRBV3-1 and TRBJ2-2; 8 bases line up with TRBD2. Germline CDR1 reads LGHDT; CDR2 reads YNNKEL (reference sequence). V lost 5 bases to trimming and J lost 6 bases; unmatched junction nucleotides: 11. This CDR3 region has 16 residues. CDR3 protein: CASSAASGSAPGELFF. In DNA form, the CDR3 reads TGTGCCAGCAGCGCGGCAAGCGGGAGTGCCCCCGGGGAGCTGTTTTTT.

In this sample, this clonotype turned up a few times. The chain has TRBV7-9 and TRBJ2-4, with 8 positions matching TRBD2. The J call may be incorrect, as the DNA end agrees better with TRBJ2-5. Germline loops: CDR1 SEHNR, CDR2 FQNEAQ (reference sequence). CDR3 length: 14 residues. In DNA, the CDR3 is TGTGCCAGCTGCAGAACCGGGGGGGAAGAGACCCAGTACTTC. This gives the protein CASCRTGGEETQYF.